The clone carrying this T cell receptor (beta chain) appeared a single time. Repertoires were generated with immunoSEQ multiplex PCR, while TCRdb's copy carries only in-frame clones and drops some. The sample consists of roughly 6,700 clones, approximately 79% of them appearing once. The data stem from a study of neoadjuvant anti-PD-1 for oral cavity cancer. The germline CDR1 and CDR2 sequences are SEHNR and FQNEAQ (reference sequence). V lost 5 bases and J lost 6; bases outside the gene matches: 22. The CDR3 contains 19 residues. The sample here was PBMCs, taken before nivolumab (anti-PD-1) treatment. The receptor's source is a person aged 40 to 85 with oral cavity squamous cell carcinoma. V gene TRBV7-9 combines with J gene TRBJ2-7; 10 bases are a match to TRBD2. CDR3 bases: TGTGCCAGCAGCCTCGGGTTGGGCGAGCGGGGGGGCCTATTCTCCGAGCAGTACTTC. It specifies CASSLGLGERGGLFSEQYF.